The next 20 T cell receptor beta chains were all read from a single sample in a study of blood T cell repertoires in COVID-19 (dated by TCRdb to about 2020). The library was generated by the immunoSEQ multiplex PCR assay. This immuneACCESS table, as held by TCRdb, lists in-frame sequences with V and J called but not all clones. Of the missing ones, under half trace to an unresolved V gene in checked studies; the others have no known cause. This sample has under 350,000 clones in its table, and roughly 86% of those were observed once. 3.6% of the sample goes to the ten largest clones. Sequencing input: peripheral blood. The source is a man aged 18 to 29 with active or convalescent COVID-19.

The CDR3 sequence is CSILGGDSYNSPLHF. The CDR3 DNA reads as TGCAGCATCCTGGGAGGGGACTCCTATAATTCACCCCTCCACTTT. V usage is TRBV29-1 and J usage is TRBJ1-6; D may be TRBD1 (5 bases). The CDR3 spans 15 residues. The V and J ends lost 8 bases and 0 bases respectively, with 14 bases between them. CDR1 is SQVTM, CDR2 ANQGSEA, per germline.

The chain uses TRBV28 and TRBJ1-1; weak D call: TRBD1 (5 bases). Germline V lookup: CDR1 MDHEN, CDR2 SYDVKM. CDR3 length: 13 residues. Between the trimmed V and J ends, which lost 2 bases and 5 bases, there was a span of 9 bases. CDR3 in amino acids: CASSLQGRTEAFF. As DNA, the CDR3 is TGTGCCAGCAGTTTACAGGGAAGGACTGAAGCTTTCTTT. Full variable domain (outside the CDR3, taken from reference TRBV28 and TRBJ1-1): DVKVTQSSRYLVKRTGEKVFLECVQDMDHENMFWYRQDPGLGLRLIYFSYDVKMKEKGDIPEGYSVSREKKERFSLILESASTNQTSMYLCASSLQGRTEAFFGQGTRLTVV.

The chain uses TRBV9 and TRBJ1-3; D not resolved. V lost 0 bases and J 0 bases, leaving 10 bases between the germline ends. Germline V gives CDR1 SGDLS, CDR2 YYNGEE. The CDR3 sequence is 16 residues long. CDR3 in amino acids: CASSVGATSSGNTIYF. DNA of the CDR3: TGTGCCAGCAGCGTAGGGGCGACCTCCTCTGGAAACACCATATATTTT.

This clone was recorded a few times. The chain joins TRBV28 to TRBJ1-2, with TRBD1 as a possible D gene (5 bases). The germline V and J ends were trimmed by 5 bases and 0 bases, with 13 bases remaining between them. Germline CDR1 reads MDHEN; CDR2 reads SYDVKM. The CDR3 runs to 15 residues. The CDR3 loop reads CASSHGHSSNYGYTF. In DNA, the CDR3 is TGTGCCAGCAGTCACGGACATTCCTCTAACTATGGCTACACCTTC.

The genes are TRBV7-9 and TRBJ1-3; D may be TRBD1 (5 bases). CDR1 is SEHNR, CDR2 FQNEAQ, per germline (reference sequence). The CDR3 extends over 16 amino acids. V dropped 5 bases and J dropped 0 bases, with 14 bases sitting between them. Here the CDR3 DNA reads TGTGCCAGCAGCGACGATACAGGACCCTCTGGAAACACCATATATTTT. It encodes CASSDDTGPSGNTIYF.

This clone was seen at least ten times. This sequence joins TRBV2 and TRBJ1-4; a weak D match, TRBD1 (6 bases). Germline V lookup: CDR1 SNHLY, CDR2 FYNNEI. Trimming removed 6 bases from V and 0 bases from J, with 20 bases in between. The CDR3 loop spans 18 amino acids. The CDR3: CASRENRDQPSTNEKLFF. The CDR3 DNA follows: TGTGCCAGCAGAGAAAACAGGGACCAACCTTCAACTAATGAAAAACTGTTTTTT.

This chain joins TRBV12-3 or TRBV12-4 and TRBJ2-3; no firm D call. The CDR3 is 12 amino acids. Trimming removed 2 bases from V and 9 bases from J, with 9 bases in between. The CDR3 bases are TGTGCCAGCAGTTTATCTTCTTCGACGCAGTATTTT. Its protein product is CASSLSSSTQYF.

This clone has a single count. CDR3 protein: CASSSSQTYEQYF. The CDR3 DNA follows: TGTGCCAGCAGTTCGTCCCAGACCTACGAGCAGTACTTC. The chain has TRBV28 and TRBJ2-7, with unresolved D. Germline values: CDR1 MDHEN, CDR2 SYDVKM. The CDR3 runs to 13 residues. The V end was cut by 4 bases, the J end by 2 bases, with 9 bases between. Supplemented by reference TRBV28 and TRBJ2-7, the full variable domain reads DVKVTQSSRYLVKRTGEKVFLECVQDMDHENMFWYRQDPGLGLRLIYFSYDVKMKEKGDIPEGYSVSREKKERFSLILESASTNQTSMYLCASSSSQTYEQYFGPGTRLTVT.

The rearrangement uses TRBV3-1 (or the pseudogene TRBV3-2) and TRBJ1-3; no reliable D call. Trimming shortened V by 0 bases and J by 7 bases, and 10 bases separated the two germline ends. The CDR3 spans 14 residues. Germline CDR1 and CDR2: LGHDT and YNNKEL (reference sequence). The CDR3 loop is CASSQDPSGNTIYF. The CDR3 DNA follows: TGTGCCAGCAGCCAAGACCCAAGCGGGAACACCATATATTTT.

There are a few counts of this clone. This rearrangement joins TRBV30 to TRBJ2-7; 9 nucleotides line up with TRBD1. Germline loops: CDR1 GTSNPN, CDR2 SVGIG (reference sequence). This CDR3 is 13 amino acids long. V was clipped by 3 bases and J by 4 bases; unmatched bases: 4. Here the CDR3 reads CAWRDRGDYEQYF. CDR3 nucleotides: TGTGCCTGGAGGGACAGGGGCGATTACGAGCAGTACTTC.

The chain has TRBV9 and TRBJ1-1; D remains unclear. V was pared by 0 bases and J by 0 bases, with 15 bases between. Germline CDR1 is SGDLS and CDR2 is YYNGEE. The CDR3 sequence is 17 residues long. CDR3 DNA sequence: TGTGCCAGCAGCGTAGTTAGGTCAGCCGACATGAACACTGAAGCTTTCTTT. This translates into CASSVVRSADMNTEAFF.

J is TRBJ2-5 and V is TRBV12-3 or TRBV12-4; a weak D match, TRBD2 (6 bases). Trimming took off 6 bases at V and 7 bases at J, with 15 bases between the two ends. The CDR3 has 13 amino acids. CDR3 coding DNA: TGTGCCAGCAGCCCGCCGGGGGAACCGACCCAGTACTTC. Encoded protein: CASSPPGEPTQYF.

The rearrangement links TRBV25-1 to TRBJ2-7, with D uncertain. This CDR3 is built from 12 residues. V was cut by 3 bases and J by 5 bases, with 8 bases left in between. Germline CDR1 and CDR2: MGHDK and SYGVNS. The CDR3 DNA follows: TGTGCCAGCAGTGATCAGTCCGACGAGCAGTACTTC. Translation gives CASSDQSDEQYF.

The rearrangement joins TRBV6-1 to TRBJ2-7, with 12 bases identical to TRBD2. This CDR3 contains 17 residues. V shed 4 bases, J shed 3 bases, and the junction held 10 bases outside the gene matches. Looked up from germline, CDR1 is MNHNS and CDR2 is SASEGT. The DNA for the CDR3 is TGTGCCAGCAGTGGGAGTGGGACTAGCGGGCCGAACTACGAGCAGTACTTC. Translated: CASSGSGTSGPNYEQYF.

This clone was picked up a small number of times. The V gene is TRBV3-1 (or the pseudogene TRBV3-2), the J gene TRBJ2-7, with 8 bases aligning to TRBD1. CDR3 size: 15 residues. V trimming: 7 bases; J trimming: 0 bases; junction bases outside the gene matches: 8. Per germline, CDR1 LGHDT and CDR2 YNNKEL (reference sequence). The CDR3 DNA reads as TGTGCCAGCACCACAACAGGGGGTAGCTCCTACGAGCAGTACTTC. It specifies CASTTTGGSSYEQYF.

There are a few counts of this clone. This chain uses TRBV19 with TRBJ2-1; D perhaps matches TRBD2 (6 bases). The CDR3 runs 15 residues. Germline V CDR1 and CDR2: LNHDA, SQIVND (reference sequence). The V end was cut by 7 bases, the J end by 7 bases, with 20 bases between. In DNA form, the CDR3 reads TGTGCCAGTAACCGAGGGCAGGGAGGTCGGAATGAGCAGTTCTTC. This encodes CASNRGQGGRNEQFF.

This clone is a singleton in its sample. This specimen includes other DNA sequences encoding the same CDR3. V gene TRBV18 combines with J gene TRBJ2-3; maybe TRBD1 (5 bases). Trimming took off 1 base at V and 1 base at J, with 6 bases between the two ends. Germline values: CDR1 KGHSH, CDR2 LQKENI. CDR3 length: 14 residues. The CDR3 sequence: CASSPQQGTDTQYF. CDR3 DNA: TGTGCCAGCTCACCACAACAGGGCACAGATACGCAGTATTTT. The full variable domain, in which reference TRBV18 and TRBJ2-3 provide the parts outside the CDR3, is NAGVMQNPRHLVRRRGQEARLRCSPMKGHSHVYWYRQLPEEGLKFMVYLQKENIIDESGMPKERFSAEFPKEGPSILRIQQVVRGDSAAYFCASSPQQGTDTQYFGPGTRLTVL.

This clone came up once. The CDR3 bases are TGTGCCAGCAGCAAAGTAGTCGGCGGAACTAATGAAAAACTGTTTTTT. This codes for CASSKVVGGTNEKLFF. The rearrangement uses TRBV21-1 and TRBJ1-4. TRBV21-1 is recorded as a pseudogene. The CDR3 sequence is 16 residues long.

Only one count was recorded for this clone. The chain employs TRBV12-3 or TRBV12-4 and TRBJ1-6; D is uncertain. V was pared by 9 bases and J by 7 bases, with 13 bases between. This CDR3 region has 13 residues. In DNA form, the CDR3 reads TGTGCCAGTTGGAGGTTTGGGAATTCACCCCTCCACTTT. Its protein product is CASWRFGNSPLHF.

The DNA for the CDR3 is TGTGCCAGCAGTTTGGCACAAGATTCCGGAAACACCATATATTTT. The encoded protein is CASSLAQDSGNTIYF. J is TRBJ1-3 and V is TRBV28; D uncertain. The CDR3 is 15 residues long. Between the trimmed V and J ends, which lost 3 bases and 4 bases, there was a span of 13 bases. Germline CDR1 reads MDHEN; CDR2 reads SYDVKM.